A selection of T cell receptor beta chains follows, all from one sample in a study of brain T cells in children with intractable seizures. Repertoires were generated with immunoSEQ multiplex PCR, while TCRdb's copy carries only in-frame clones and drops some. The table records about 340,000 clones, roughly 93% of them present only once. Source: peripheral blood, taken around 5 months after surgery. The receptors shown here come from a boy younger than two with tuberous sclerosis and intractable seizures. Both conserved end residues are part of each CDR3. D genes are given only for firm matches. Not all rows give a size; the values are once, few, many and, for expanded clones, a class.

V	D	size	J	CDR3	DNA
TRBV18	.	.	TRBJ2-5	CASSPSTVVGTQYF	TGTGCCAGCTCACCTTCGACAGTGGTTGGGACCCAGTACTTC
TRBV3-1/TRBV3-2	.	.	TRBJ2-2	CASSRQNTGELFF	TGTGCCAGCAGCCGACAGAACACCGGGGAGCTGTTTTTT
TRBV18	.	.	TRBJ1-2	CASSPRDSHGYTF	TGTGCCAGCTCACCACGCGACAGCCATGGCTACACCTTC
TRBV21-1	.	once	TRBJ2-6	CASSKSPGPGANVLTF	TGTGCCAGCAGCAAATCGCCGGGCCCTGGGGCCAACGTCCTGACTTTC
TRBV30	.	.	TRBJ1-1	CAWDEGNTEAFF	TGTGCCTGGGACGAAGGAAACACTGAAGCTTTCTTT
TRBV27	.	.	TRBJ1-5	CASSLYGIAQPQHF	TGTGCCAGCAGTTTGTATGGGATCGCTCAGCCCCAGCATTTT
TRBV7-3	TRBD2	.	TRBJ2-3	CASSLSASGSADTQYF	TGTGCCAGCAGCTTAAGCGCTAGCGGGAGTGCAGATACGCAGTATTTT
TRBV5-1	.	.	TRBJ2-7	CASSLGLGDAHEQYF	TGCGCCAGCAGCTTGGGACTGGGGGACGCGCACGAGCAGTACTTC
TRBV19	TRBD2	.	TRBJ2-1	CASSRYSSGSWPYNEQFF	TGTGCCAGTAGTAGATACTCTAGCGGGAGTTGGCCCTACAATGAGCAGTTCTTC
TRBV6-4	TRBD2	once	TRBJ2-1	CASSVREGEGEQFF	TGTGCCAGCAGTGTCCGGGAGGGGGAGGGGGAGCAGTTCTTC
TRBV7-2	.	few	TRBJ2-1	CASSLGYRSRGFF	TGTGCCAGCAGCTTAGGGTACAGGTCCCGCGGATTCTTC
TRBV7-9	.	.	TRBJ2-5	CASRGSETQYF	TGTGCCAGCCGGGGTAGTGAGACCCAGTACTTC
TRBV6-6	.	.	TRBJ2-1	CASSFHFDRWFF	TGTGCCAGCAGTTTTCACTTCGACAGGTGGTTCTTC
TRBV27	.	.	TRBJ2-3	CASSLEGQTTQYF	TGTGCCAGCAGCCTCGAGGGGCAGACTACGCAGTATTTT
TRBV6-6	.	once	TRBJ1-2	CASLTGGFGYTF	TGTGCCAGTCTGACGGGGGGATTCGGCTACACCTTC
TRBV6-6	.	.	TRBJ2-3	CASSSRQAASTDTQYF	TGTGCCAGCAGTTCCCGACAGGCAGCTAGCACAGATACGCAGTATTTT
TRBV27	TRBD2	.	TRBJ2-7	CASSLGLAGEQYF	TGTGCCAGCAGTTTGGGACTAGCTGGCGAGCAGTACTTC
TRBV11-3	.	.	TRBJ2-1	CASSYWTDPSYNEQFF	TGTGCCAGCAGCTACTGGACAGACCCATCCTACAATGAGCAGTTCTTC
TRBV5-1	.	once	TRBJ1-4	CASSLHSSEKLFF	TGCGCCAGCAGCTTGCATTCGAGTGAAAAACTGTTTTTT
TRBV19	.	.	TRBJ1-1	CASRREPNTEAFF	TGTGCCAGTAGGAGGGAGCCTAACACTGAAGCTTTCTTT
TRBV6-5	TRBD1	.	TRBJ2-7	CASSPLDRVDYEQYF	TGTGCCAGCAGCCCCCTGGACAGGGTGGACTACGAGCAGTACTTC
TRBV9	.	few	TRBJ1-2	CASSARGTHGYTF	TGTGCCAGCAGCGCGAGGGGGACGCATGGCTACACCTTC
TRBV18	.	.	TRBJ1-2	CASSETANYGYTF	TGTGCCAGCTCAGAGACCGCTAACTATGGCTACACCTTC
TRBV19	TRBD2	.	TRBJ2-1	CASSISPTSGISYNEQFF	TGTGCCAGTAGTATAAGCCCAACTAGCGGGATCTCCTACAATGAGCAGTTCTTC
TRBV11-1	.	.	TRBJ2-7	CASSLASGTLYEQYF	TGTGCCAGCAGCTTAGCTTCCGGGACCCTCTACGAGCAGTACTTC
TRBV5-1	.	.	TRBJ2-4	CASSPLPRDIQYF	TGCGCCAGCAGCCCCCTACCCAGGGACATTCAGTACTTC
TRBV7-2	.	.	TRBJ2-5	CASSLAQGRAETQYF	TGTGCCAGCAGCCTGGCCCAGGGCCGGGCGGAGACCCAGTACTTC
TRBV28	.	.	TRBJ1-1	CASSWSRANTEAFF	TGTGCCAGCAGTTGGTCACGGGCGAACACTGAAGCTTTCTTT
TRBV10-3	.	.	TRBJ2-5	CAISESARDPQETQYF	TGTGCCATCAGTGAGTCAGCCCGGGACCCTCAAGAGACCCAGTACTTC
TRBV5-1	TRBD2	large	TRBJ2-7	CASSPGGVPDEQYF	TGCGCCAGCAGCCCGGGAGGGGTCCCTGACGAGCAGTACTTC
TRBV6-1	.	.	TRBJ2-3	CASSEPRSSTDTQYF	TGTGCCAGCAGTGAACCTCGCAGTAGCACAGATACGCAGTATTTT
TRBV19	TRBD1	.	TRBJ2-7	CASSTFPGQGYEQYF	TGTGCCAGTAGTACGTTTCCGGGACAGGGGTACGAGCAGTACTTC
TRBV5-1	TRBD1	.	TRBJ2-2	CASSTDRAPYAGELFF	TGCGCCAGCAGCACGGACAGGGCCCCGTATGCCGGGGAGCTGTTTTTT
TRBV11-2	TRBD1	.	TRBJ1-2	CASSRLILGTGRPIDGYTF	TGTGCCAGCAGCCGCCTAATACTCGGGACAGGCAGACCGATCGATGGCTACACCTTC
TRBV2	.	.	TRBJ1-1	CASRPGLKVEAFF	TGTGCCAGCCGCCCGGGACTTAAAGTTGAAGCTTTCTTT
TRBV7-9	.	.	TRBJ1-1	CASSPVDAEAFF	TGTGCCAGCAGCCCCGTGGACGCTGAAGCTTTCTTT
TRBV2	TRBD1	.	TRBJ1-6	CAWAGQGNSPLHF	TGTGCCTGGGCGGGACAGGGTAATTCACCCCTCCACTTT
TRBV5-4	.	.	TRBJ2-3	CASSLLMGAADTQYF	TGTGCCAGCAGCTTGTTGATGGGGGCGGCAGATACGCAGTATTTT
TRBV28	.	.	TRBJ1-4	CASSLLRATNEKLFF	TGTGCCAGCAGTTTACTAAGGGCAACTAATGAAAAACTGTTTTTT
TRBV5-8	.	.	TRBJ2-1	CASSRRGGNEQFF	TGTGCCAGCAGCAGGAGGGGGGGGAATGAGCAGTTCTTC
TRBV24-1	.	.	TRBJ2-3	CATSDAGTDTQYF	TGTGCCACCAGTGATGCAGGGACAGATACGCAGTATTTT
TRBV3-1/TRBV3-2	.	.	TRBJ1-2	CASSQDRGNPYGYTF	TGTGCCAGCAGCCAAGATCGGGGGAACCCCTATGGCTACACCTTC
TRBV24-1	.	.	TRBJ2-2	CATSPDRNGELFF	TGTGCCACCAGCCCCGATAGGAACGGGGAGCTGTTTTTT
TRBV5-6	.	.	TRBJ1-4	CASSFRDGNEKLFF	TGTGCCAGCAGTTTCCGGGACGGGAATGAAAAACTGTTTTTT
TRBV30	TRBD1	.	TRBJ1-6	CAWAGTGASPLHF	TGTGCCTGGGCCGGGACAGGGGCTTCACCCCTCCACTTT
TRBV5-1	.	.	TRBJ1-2	CASRQDFYGYTF	TGCGCCAGCAGACAGGACTTCTATGGCTACACCTTC